This T cell receptor beta chain was found in a study of T cells in Graves' hyperthyroidism and ophthalmopathy. Study conclusions and caveats: Classification by a 13 V-J model distinguished ophthalmopathy from stable hyperthyroidism. Progression to ophthalmopathy was predicted a median of roughly 6.8 months early.

There were TCR beta CDR3 regions amplified from RNA transcripts. HTBI primers were used for first-round RT-PCR of the TCR CDR3. TCRdb re-called the multiplex PCR reads with MiXCR, one entry per CDR3 protein. Altogether approximately 400,000 distinct CDR3 sequences are present, about 15% being singletons, with the ten largest covering over 12%. Not enrolled were patients with uncontrolled infection, other autoimmune disease, pregnancy or lactation. PBMCs were sourced from approximately 10 ml fresh peripheral blood. A word on this clonotype: Its specificity is not known.

The CDR3 has 17 residues. CDR1 KGHDR and CDR2 SFDVKD come from the germline V gene. V lost 2 bases, J lost 4 bases, and 4 bases stayed unmatched. The specimen was blood. This receptor was taken from a woman between 18 and 30 years old with Graves' hyperthyroidism. J is TRBJ2-3 and V is TRBV24-1; 14 bases match TRBD2. This chain's CDR3 is CATSDSGTSGGSDTQYF. CDR3 in DNA: TGTGCCACCAGTGATTCCGGGACTAGCGGGGGATCAGATACGCAGTATTTT.